This record covers a single TCR beta chain. Its antigen is unknown. This sample is part of a study of STAT5B mutations in CD4+ large granular lymphocyte leukemia. Overall study findings and caveats: Top patient clones used TRBV06 genes more often: 8/27 versus 2/35 in controls. Higher CD4+ than CD8+ T-LGLL clonality might reflect small sample size.

Only in-frame clones appear in the TCRdb table, and some are missing; sequencing was by immunoSEQ multiplex PCR. The sample has under 55,000 clones, 80% to 90% seen once. Germline CDR1 reads MRHNA; CDR2 reads SNTAGT. V was pared by 2 bases and J by 4 bases, with 6 bases between. This CDR3 region has 12 residues. The sequence was collected from a human donor in good health. Sequenced: CD4+ T cells from blood buffy coats. The chain recombines TRBV6-4 with TRBJ2-7, with D hard to call. The chain's CDR3 is CASSDDAYEQYF. The CDR3 coding sequence is TGTGCCAGCAGTGACGACGCGTACGAGCAGTACTTC.